Following are 8 T cell receptor beta chains from one sample sequenced in a study of sequential checkpoint blockade in melanoma. Treatment noted: randomized to nivolumab then ipilimumab (arm A) or the reverse (arm B). TCRdb's table, derived via immunoSEQ multiplex PCR, lists solely in-frame clones and lacks some. The sample lists under 5,500 clones; approximately 29% were seen once. The sample in question was tumor tissue (inferred from file names), obtained from a patient given nivolumab and ipilimumab in sequence. These receptor sequences come from a human donor with melanoma.

The chain couples TRBV19 to TRBJ2-3; the match to TRBD2 covers 12 bases. Looked up from germline, CDR1 is LNHDA and CDR2 is SQIVND (reference sequence). Trimming took 1 base from V and 1 from J; bases not matched to a gene: 12. This CDR3 spans 20 amino acids. The CDR3 reads CASSIVGAGLAGFGTDTQYF. DNA of the CDR3: TGTGCCAGTAGTATAGTCGGTGCGGGACTAGCGGGTTTCGGCACAGATACGCAGTATTTT.

This sequence joins TRBV11-1 and TRBJ2-1, with 9 bases identical to TRBD2. V dropped 5 bases and J dropped 9; count of bases not matched to a gene: 8. This CDR3 has 14 amino acids. Germline V lookup: CDR1 SGHAT, CDR2 FQDESV (reference sequence). CDR3 DNA sequence: TGTGCCAGCAGCCGCATAGCGGGAGTCGGTGAGCAGTTCTTC. This translates into CASSRIAGVGEQFF.

The chain has TRBV6-8 and TRBJ2-1, with a tentative D call TRBD1 (6 bases). Germline V gene sequence: CDR1 MNHGY, CDR2 SAAAGT. This CDR3 spans 13 amino acids. V lost 2 bases to trimming and J lost 4 bases, with 6 bases between them. The CDR3 DNA is TGTGCCAGCAGTTACGGACAGTACAATGAGCAGTTCTTC. Amino acids: CASSYGQYNEQFF.

The chain links TRBV25-1 to TRBJ1-6; TRBD1 agrees at 8 bases. V gave up 2 bases and J gave up 4 bases; unmatched junction bases: 4. Germline CDR1 is MGHDK and CDR2 is SYGVNS. The CDR3 is 16 amino acids. CDR3 bases: TGTGCCAGCAGTGAAGGGACAGGAGCATATAATTCACCCCTCCACTTT. Its protein product is CASSEGTGAYNSPLHF.

The chain joins TRBV6-8 to TRBJ2-5, with 7 nucleotides matching TRBD2. This CDR3 spans 15 amino acids. J was trimmed by 4 bases and V by 10 bases; bases with no gene match: 15. CDR1 is MNHGY, CDR2 SAAAGT, per germline. CDR3 DNA: TGTGCCACCGGACGCTCATGGGGGGGGTTAGAGACCCAGTACTTC. Protein product: CATGRSWGGLETQYF.

The chain has TRBV29-1 and TRBJ1-2, with 12 bases lining up with TRBD1. Germline trimming cut 3 bases from V and 5 bases from J; bases unmatched to any gene: 10. This CDR3 is built from 16 residues. Germline V gene sequence: CDR1 SQVTM, CDR2 ANQGSEA. The CDR3 region has the DNA TGCAGCGTTGACCCGGGACAGGGGGCTCTGTGGTATGGCTACACCTTC. Protein: CSVDPGQGALWYGYTF. The full variable domain, its missing parts supplied by reference TRBV29-1 and TRBJ1-2, is SAVISQKPSRDICQRGTSLTIQCQVDSQVTMMFWYRQQPGQSLTLIATANQGSEATYESGFVIDKFPISRPNLTFSTLTVSNMSPEDSSIYLCSVDPGQGALWYGYTFGSGTRLTVV.

This clone turned up a few times. The V and J genes are TRBV28 and TRBJ1-5; 10 bases map to TRBD1. Germline V CDR1 and CDR2: MDHEN, SYDVKM. J gave up 1 base and V 4 bases, and 4 bases lay outside the gene matches. CDR3 size: 16 residues. The chain's CDR3 is CASSSGTGVSNQPQHF. In nucleotides, the CDR3 is TGTGCCAGCAGTTCCGGGACAGGGGTCAGCAATCAGCCCCAGCATTTT.

This rearrangement joins TRBV28 to TRBJ2-5; 7 nucleotides match TRBD2. V shed 5 bases and J 4 bases; nucleotides not matched to a gene: 10. The length of the CDR3 is 15 residues. The V gene's germline CDR1 is MDHEN and CDR2 SYDVKM. In DNA, the CDR3 is TGTGCCAGCAGTCCGGGGAGGGCCCTAAGAGAGACCCAGTACTTC. Protein: CASSPGRALRETQYF.